The rows below give T cell receptor beta chains drawn from one sample of a study of T cell clonotyping in hematopoietic cell transplantation. Libraries were prepared by immunoSEQ multiplex PCR; TCRdb keeps only in-frame clonotypes and omits some of them. The table includes about 47,000 clones, roughly 80% detected once. The sequencing used peripheral blood mononuclear cells, collected before stem cell transplant. The receptor set was obtained from a man in his sixties with myelodysplastic syndrome. Some clones in this sample may be carry-over from other donors' samples. The CDR3 runs from the conserved cysteine through the conserved F or W. The order of the fields is clone size, CDR3 length, J gene, D gene, V gene, CDR3 DNA, CDR3 protein. A D gene is named only where the DNA matches it firmly. Some rows have no size entry. The others give once, few or many, or a class for an expanded clone.

clone size: NA
CDR3 length: 14
J gene: TRBJ1-6
D gene: NA
V gene: TRBV28
CDR3 DNA: TGTGCCAGCAGCCTTGAAGGGGTATATTCACCCCTCCACTTT
CDR3 protein: CASSLEGVYSPLHF

clone size: NA
CDR3 length: 16
J gene: TRBJ1-5
D gene: NA
V gene: TRBV9
CDR3 DNA: TGTGCCAGCAGCCTGGCCCGACAGGACCTTGCGCAGCCCCAGCATTTT
CDR3 protein: CASSLARQDLAQPQHF

clone size: once
CDR3 length: 16
J gene: TRBJ1-2
D gene: TRBD1
V gene: TRBV5-4
CDR3 DNA: TGTGCCAGCAGCTTGCCCGGGACAGGGGGCGGGTATGGCTACACCTTC
CDR3 protein: CASSLPGTGGGYGYTF

clone size: NA
CDR3 length: 15
J gene: TRBJ1-2
D gene: NA
V gene: TRBV27
CDR3 DNA: TGTGCCAGCAGTGCCCAGCTTTTGAGGCTTGATGGCTACACCTTC
CDR3 protein: CASSAQLLRLDGYTF

clone size: NA
CDR3 length: 14
J gene: TRBJ1-6
D gene: TRBD1
V gene: TRBV30
CDR3 DNA: TGTGCCTGGACCACGACAGGGCGATATTCACCCCTCCACTTT
CDR3 protein: CAWTTTGRYSPLHF

clone size: NA
CDR3 length: 14
J gene: TRBJ2-7
D gene: TRBD1
V gene: TRBV10-3
CDR3 DNA: TGTGCCACCTACCCCGGGGACAGGGCCTACGAGCAGTACTTC
CDR3 protein: CATYPGDRAYEQYF

clone size: NA
CDR3 length: 19
J gene: TRBJ2-3
D gene: TRBD2
V gene: TRBV4-2
CDR3 DNA: TGTGCCAGCAGCCAAGATACTAGCGGGGGTACGGGTGACACAGATACGCAGTATTTT
CDR3 protein: CASSQDTSGGTGDTDTQYF

clone size: NA
CDR3 length: 12
J gene: TRBJ2-7
D gene: NA
V gene: TRBV11-3
CDR3 DNA: TGTGCCAGCAGCTTAGTGGGGTTGGAGCAGTACTTC
CDR3 protein: CASSLVGLEQYF

clone size: NA
CDR3 length: 14
J gene: TRBJ2-1
D gene: TRBD1
V gene: TRBV7-3
CDR3 DNA: TGTGCCAGCAGCTTACGTGGGTCAGGGGGTGAGCAGTTCTTC
CDR3 protein: CASSLRGSGGEQFF

clone size: NA
CDR3 length: 15
J gene: TRBJ2-7
D gene: TRBD1
V gene: TRBV6-5
CDR3 DNA: TGTGCCAGCAGTTACTCCGGGACAGGGACCTACGAGCAGTACTTC
CDR3 protein: CASSYSGTGTYEQYF